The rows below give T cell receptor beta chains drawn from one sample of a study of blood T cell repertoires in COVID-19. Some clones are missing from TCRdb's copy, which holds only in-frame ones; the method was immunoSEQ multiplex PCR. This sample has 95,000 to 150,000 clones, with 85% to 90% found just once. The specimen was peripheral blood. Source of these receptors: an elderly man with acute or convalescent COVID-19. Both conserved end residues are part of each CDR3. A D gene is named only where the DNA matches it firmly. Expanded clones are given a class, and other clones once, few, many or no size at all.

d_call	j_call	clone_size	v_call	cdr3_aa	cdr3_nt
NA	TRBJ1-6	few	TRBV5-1	CASSLGQKNSPLHF	TGCGCCAGCAGCTTGGGACAGAAAAATTCACCCCTCCACTTT
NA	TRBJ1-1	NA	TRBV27	CASSLTQDSNTEAFF	TGTGCCAGCAGCCTAACTCAGGACTCGAACACTGAAGCTTTCTTT
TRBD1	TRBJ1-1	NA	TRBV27	CASSLQGDTEAFF	TGTGCCAGCAGTTTACAGGGGGACACTGAAGCTTTCTTT
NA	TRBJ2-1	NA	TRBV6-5	CASSYAGGYEQFF	TGTGCCAGCAGTTACGCCGGAGGCTATGAGCAGTTCTTC
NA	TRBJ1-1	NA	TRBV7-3	CASSPGGEEAFF	TGTGCCAGCAGCCCTGGGGGGGAGGAAGCTTTCTTT
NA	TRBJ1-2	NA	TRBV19	CASSPYGYYGYTF	TGTGCCAGTAGCCCCTACGGGTACTATGGCTACACCTTC
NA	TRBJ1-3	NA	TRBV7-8	CASSLVERGVTLRNTIYF	TGTGCCAGCAGCTTAGTTGAGCGGGGTGTAACTCTTCGAAACACCATATATTTT
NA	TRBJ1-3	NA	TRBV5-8	CASSPRQISGNTIYF	TGTGCCAGCAGCCCCCGACAGATCTCTGGAAACACCATATATTTT
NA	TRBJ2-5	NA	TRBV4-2	CASSQFSEETQYF	TGTGCCAGCAGCCAATTCTCAGAAGAGACCCAGTACTTC
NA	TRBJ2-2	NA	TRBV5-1	CASKLAGTGELFF	TGCGCCAGCAAACTTGCGGGCACCGGGGAGCTGTTTTTT
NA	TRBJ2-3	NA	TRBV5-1	CASSRTGSTDTQYF	TGCGCCAGCAGCCGAACAGGTAGCACAGATACGCAGTATTTT
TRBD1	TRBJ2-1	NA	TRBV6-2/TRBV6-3	CASSSYRGDEQFF	TGTGCCAGCAGTTCCTACAGGGGCGATGAGCAGTTCTTC
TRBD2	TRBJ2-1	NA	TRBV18	CASSPPVSGGTYNEQFF	TGTGCCAGCTCACCCCCCGTTAGCGGGGGGACCTACAATGAGCAGTTCTTC
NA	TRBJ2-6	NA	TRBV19	CASRRQVFGANVLTF	TGTGCCAGTAGGCGACAGGTTTTTGGGGCCAACGTCCTGACTTTC
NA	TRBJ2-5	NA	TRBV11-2	CASSTGIKETQYF	TGTGCCAGCAGCACGGGGATTAAAGAGACCCAGTACTTC
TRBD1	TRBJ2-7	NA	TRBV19	CASSLLTGSSYEQYF	TGTGCCAGTAGTCTCCTGACAGGGAGCTCCTACGAGCAGTACTTC
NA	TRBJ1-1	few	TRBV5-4	CASSLNGGVNTEAFF	TGTGCCAGCAGCTTGAACGGGGGGGTGAACACTGAAGCTTTCTTT
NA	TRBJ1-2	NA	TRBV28	CASLRDTHNYGYTF	TGTGCCAGCCTTAGGGACACCCATAACTATGGCTACACCTTC
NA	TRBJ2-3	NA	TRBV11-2	CASSRAQGPDTQYF	TGTGCCAGCAGCCGTGCACAGGGACCGGATACGCAGTATTTT
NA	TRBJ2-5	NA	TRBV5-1	CASSLLGPQETQYF	TGCGCCAGCAGCTTGTTGGGGCCACAAGAGACCCAGTACTTC
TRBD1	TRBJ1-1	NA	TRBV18	CASSPGQGNTEAFF	TGTGCCAGCTCACCCGGACAGGGGAACACTGAAGCTTTCTTT
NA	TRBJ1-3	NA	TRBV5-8	CASSRGLSGNTIYF	TGTGCCAGCAGCCGAGGACTGAGTGGAAACACCATATATTTT
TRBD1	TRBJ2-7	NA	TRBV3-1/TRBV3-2	CASSQASVRGYEQYF	TGTGCCAGCAGCCAAGCCTCGGTCAGGGGGTACGAGCAGTACTTC
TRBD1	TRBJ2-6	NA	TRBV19	CASSIGQGASSGANVLTF	TGTGCCAGTAGTATAGGACAGGGGGCGAGCTCTGGGGCCAACGTCCTGACTTTC
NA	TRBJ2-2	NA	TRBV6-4	CASSPTRNTGELFF	TGTGCCAGCAGCCCGACACGGAACACCGGGGAGCTGTTTTTT
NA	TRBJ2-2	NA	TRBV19	CASRRGGAGGELFF	TGTGCCAGTAGGAGAGGGGGGGCCGGCGGGGAGCTGTTTTTT